The 21 T cell receptor beta chains reported below all come from one sample, sequenced in a study of cytomegalovirus exposure and HLA in healthy donors. The PCR made use of 60 Vbeta and 13 Jbeta primers. Profiling relied on immunoSEQ multiplex PCR, and the TCRdb table lists in-frame clones only, not all of them. The sample carries about 140,000 clones, roughly a tenth recorded once. The sample was PBMCs. These receptor sequences come from a male donor in good health and CMV-seronegative.

In the case of this clone: This sample includes further DNA sequences coding for the same CDR3. The chain has TRBV9 and TRBJ1-1; perhaps TRBD1 as D (5 bases). Germline V gene lookup returns CDR1 SGDLS and CDR2 YYNGEE. Trimming took 0 bases from V and 1 from J, leaving 7 bases between them. CDR3 length: 14 residues. CDR3 protein: CASSVGGENTEAFF. As DNA, the CDR3 is TGTGCCAGCAGCGTAGGGGGGGAGAACACTGAAGCTTTCTTT.

The chain recombines TRBV6-6 with TRBJ2-7, with a possible D match to TRBD2 (5 bases). With 10 bases removed from V and 5 bases from J, the gap between germline ends came to 18 bases. The CDR3 contains 13 residues. The germline V gene encodes CDR1 MNHNY and CDR2 SVGAGI (reference sequence). The DNA for the CDR3 is TGTGCCACCAGACCGAGGGATTGGAACGAGCAGTACTTC. Protein sequence: CATRPRDWNEQYF.

This clone was picked up a small number of times. The chain joins TRBV7-2 to TRBJ2-7; 12 bases are shared with TRBD2. V gave up 5 bases and J gave up 7 bases; unmatched junction bases: 9. The CDR3 has 15 residues. From germline, CDR1 is SGHTA and CDR2 FQGNSA. CDR3: CASSQATSGRGEQYF. CDR3 sequence (DNA): TGTGCCAGCAGCCAAGCGACTAGCGGGAGAGGTGAGCAGTACTTC.

This chain uses TRBV2 with TRBJ2-7, with 7 bases matching TRBD2. This CDR3 comprises 13 residues. V lost 5 bases, J lost 6 bases, and 7 bases stayed unmatched. CDR1 is SNHLY, CDR2 FYNNEI, per germline. CDR3: CASSISGLREQYF. The CDR3 DNA reads as TGTGCCAGCAGTATTAGCGGGCTCCGCGAGCAGTACTTC.

In DNA form, the CDR3 reads TGTGCCACCATCCCCGGGACACCCCAAGAGACCCAGTACTTC. Its protein is CATIPGTPQETQYF. The rearrangement joins TRBV28 to TRBJ2-5, with D perhaps TRBD1 (6 bases). Trimming cost V 10 bases and J 1 base, with 16 bases left between them. CDR1 and CDR2 (germline): MDHEN, SYDVKM. CDR3 size: 14 residues. The full variable domain, completed using reference TRBV28 and TRBJ2-5, is DVKVTQSSRYLVKRTGEKVFLECVQDMDHENMFWYRQDPGLGLRLIYFSYDVKMKEKGDIPEGYSVSREKKERFSLILESASTNQTSMYLCATIPGTPQETQYFGPGTRLLVL.

This clone turned up a few times. The genes are TRBV6-1 and TRBJ2-7; D remains unclear. Germline V gene data show CDR1 as MNHNS and CDR2 as SASEGT. This CDR3 has 14 residues. Trimming took off 1 base at V and 2 bases at J, with 9 bases between the two ends. The CDR3 DNA reads TGTGCCAGCAGTGAAGAATACAGCCCCTACGAGCAGTACTTC. Translation gives CASSEEYSPYEQYF.

This clone was counted a few times. This chain joins TRBV7-2 and TRBJ1-4; D gene unclear. Germline V gene sequence: CDR1 SGHTA, CDR2 FQGNSA. V was shortened by 0 bases and J by 4 bases, with 9 bases between the two germline ends. This CDR3 has 15 residues. CDR3 amino acids: CASSLAGGVNEKLFF. DNA of the CDR3: TGTGCCAGCAGCTTAGCTGGCGGGGTTAATGAAAAACTGTTTTTT.

There are a few counts of this clone. The rearrangement links TRBV19 to TRBJ2-7; 7 bases align to TRBD1. This CDR3 is built from 15 residues. Trimming at V came to 6 bases and at J to 5 bases, leaving 13 bases not matched to a gene. Looked up from germline, CDR1 is LNHDA and CDR2 is SQIVND (reference sequence). CDR3 region: CASSPRQGLGNEQYF. In nucleotides, the CDR3 is TGTGCCAGTAGCCCAAGACAGGGTTTGGGCAACGAGCAGTACTTC.

V is TRBV4-2 and J is TRBJ2-7; D remains ambiguous. This CDR3 is 14 amino acids long. V was pared by 1 base and J by 1 base, with 8 bases between. Germline-derived CDR1 and CDR2 are LGHNA and YNFKEQ. The CDR3 loop reads CASSQVIPSYEQYF. The CDR3 DNA reads as TGTGCCAGCAGCCAAGTTATTCCTTCCTACGAGCAGTACTTC.

CDR3 sequence reads: CASSELVSTDTQYF. The CDR3, as DNA: TGTGCCAGCAGTGAACTAGTAAGCACAGATACGCAGTATTTT. The chain has TRBV25-1 and TRBJ2-3; D unclear. V dropped 2 bases and J dropped 0 bases, with 6 bases sitting between them. The length of the CDR3 is 14 residues. Germline lookup yields CDR1 MGHDK and CDR2 SYGVNS.

This rearrangement joins TRBV2 to TRBJ1-3; 8 bases map to TRBD1. This CDR3 region has 14 residues. The germline CDR1 and CDR2 sequences are SNHLY and FYNNEI. After removal of 6 bases from V and 2 bases from J, the junction contained 3 bases not matched to a gene. CDR3 sequence: CASSGQGAGNTIYF. CDR3 DNA: TGTGCCAGCAGCGGACAGGGAGCTGGAAACACCATATATTTT.

This clone has more than one count but fewer than ten. This rearrangement joins TRBV9 to TRBJ2-7; D unresolved. Germline V gene data show CDR1 as SGDLS and CDR2 as YYNGEE. Trimming cost V 0 bases and J 0 bases, with 10 bases left between them. This CDR3 spans 15 amino acids. CDR3 region: CASSVGSGLSYEQYF. CDR3 sequence (DNA): TGTGCCAGCAGCGTAGGAAGTGGGCTCTCCTACGAGCAGTACTTC.

This chain links TRBV7-9 with TRBJ1-2; 7 bases line up with TRBD1. From germline, CDR1 is SEHNR and CDR2 FQNEAQ (reference sequence). V lost 1 base, J lost 6 bases, and 2 bases stayed unmatched. This CDR3 has 13 amino acids. The CDR3 protein is CASSLGTGDGYTF. As DNA, the CDR3 is TGTGCCAGCAGCTTAGGCACAGGGGATGGCTACACCTTC. The full variable domain, rest sourced from reference TRBV7-9 and TRBJ1-2, is DTGVSQNPRHKITKRGQNVTFRCDPISEHNRLYWYRQTLGQGPEFLTYFQNEAQLEKSRLLSDRFSAERPKGSFSTLEIQRTEQGDSAMYLCASSLGTGDGYTFGSGTRLTVV.

This clone has more than one count but fewer than ten. This chain uses TRBV14 with TRBJ1-2; TRBD1 matches 7 bases. V was pared by 0 bases and J by 4 bases, with 8 bases of the junction left unmatched. CDR3 length equals 16 residues. Germline CDR1 reads SGHDN; CDR2 reads FVKESK. The CDR3 here is CASSQDGRGRGYGYTF. The CDR3 DNA is TGTGCCAGCAGCCAAGATGGAAGGGGGCGAGGCTATGGCTACACCTTC.

This clone has only a few counts. V is TRBV10-1 and J is TRBJ2-3; TRBD2 might be the D (6 bases). This CDR3 region has 17 residues. Germline assignment: CDR1 WNHNN and CDR2 SYGVQD (reference sequence). V lost 5 bases and J 5 bases, leaving 23 bases between the germline ends. The CDR3 bases are TGCGCCAGCAGTTTGGGGCCTAGCGCTCAACTGGAAGATACGCAGTATTTT. Translating gives CASSLGPSAQLEDTQYF.

This clone has more than one count but fewer than ten. The chain links TRBV19 to TRBJ1-4; D perhaps matches TRBD1 (6 bases). The V end lost 3 bases, the J end lost 11 bases, and 16 bases lay between the germline ends. The germline gives CDR1 LNHDA, CDR2 SQIVND (reference sequence). This CDR3 is built from 14 residues. CDR3 protein: CASSIVSGQGKLFF. As DNA, the CDR3 is TGTGCCAGTAGTATTGTATCGGGGCAGGGGAAACTGTTTTTT. The full variable domain, with the rest looked up from reference TRBV19 and TRBJ1-4, is DGGITQSPKYLFRKEGQNVTLSCEQNLNHDAMYWYRQDPGQGLRLIYYSQIVNDFQKGDIAEGYSVSREKKESFPLTVTSAQKNPTAFYLCASSIVSGQGKLFFGSGTQLSVL.

This chain links TRBV18 with TRBJ1-1; weak D call: TRBD1 (6 bases). Germline V CDR1 and CDR2: KGHSH, LQKENI. V lost 3 bases to trimming and J lost 4 bases, with 9 bases between them. The length of the CDR3 is 13 residues. CDR3 bases: TGTGCCAGCTCACCTGCAGGGGCCACTGAAGCTTTCTTT. Protein sequence: CASSPAGATEAFF.

This clone has only a few counts. In nucleotides, the CDR3 is TGCGCCAGCAGCCAAGAGACGCGCAGGGCCCAAGAGACCCAGTACTTC. It is translated as CASSQETRRAQETQYF. V is TRBV4-1 and J is TRBJ2-5; maybe TRBD1 (5 bases). V was pared by 0 bases and J by 1 base, with 12 bases between. Germline V lookup: CDR1 MGHRA, CDR2 YSYEKL. The CDR3 has 16 residues.

The V gene is TRBV13, the J gene TRBJ2-3; 9 bases align to TRBD1. The CDR3 sequence is 15 residues long. The junction had 1 base not matched to a gene; V was cut back by 3 bases and J by 0 bases. The germline V gene encodes CDR1 PRHDT and CDR2 FYEKMQ (reference sequence). The CDR3 bases are TGTGCCAGCAGCTTCGGGACAGGGAGCACAGATACGCAGTATTTT. Translation gives CASSFGTGSTDTQYF.

The chain has TRBV7-2 and TRBJ2-5, with 7 bases that match TRBD2. This CDR3 spans 14 amino acids. CDR1 SGHTA and CDR2 FQGNSA come from the germline V gene. The trim removed 1 base at V and 3 bases at J, leaving 2 bases unmatched. The CDR3, as DNA: TGTGCCAGCAGCTTAGGGCTAGCGGAAGAGACCCAGTACTTC. This codes for CASSLGLAEETQYF.

The V call is TRBV2, the J call TRBJ1-4, with D perhaps matching TRBD1 (5 bases). The V gene's germline CDR1 is SNHLY and CDR2 FYNNEI. There are 16 residues in the CDR3. Trimming pared 6 bases from V and 2 bases from J, leaving 16 bases between. The CDR3 loop reads CASSHNGAGTNEKLFF. CDR3 nucleotides: TGTGCCAGCAGCCACAACGGTGCAGGGACTAATGAAAAACTGTTTTTT.